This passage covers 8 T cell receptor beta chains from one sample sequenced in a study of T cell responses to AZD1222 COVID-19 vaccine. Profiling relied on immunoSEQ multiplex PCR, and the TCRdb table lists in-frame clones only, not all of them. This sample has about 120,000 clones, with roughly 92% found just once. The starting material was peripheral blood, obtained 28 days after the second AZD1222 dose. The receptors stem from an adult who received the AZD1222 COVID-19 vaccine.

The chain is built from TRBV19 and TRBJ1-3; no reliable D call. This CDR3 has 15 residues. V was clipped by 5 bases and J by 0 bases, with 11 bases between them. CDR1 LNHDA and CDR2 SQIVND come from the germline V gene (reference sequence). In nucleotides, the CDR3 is TGTGCCAGTAGTTATCGGCGATACTCTGGAAACACCATATATTTT. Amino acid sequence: CASSYRRYSGNTIYF. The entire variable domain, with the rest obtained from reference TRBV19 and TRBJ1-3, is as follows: DGGITQSPKYLFRKEGQNVTLSCEQNLNHDAMYWYRQDPGQGLRLIYYSQIVNDFQKGDIAEGYSVSREKKESFPLTVTSAQKNPTAFYLCASSYRRYSGNTIYFGEGSWLTVV.

CDR3: CASSQLWPDTQYF. For the CDR3, the DNA is TGTGCCAGCAGTCAGTTGTGGCCAGATACGCAGTATTTT. This chain joins TRBV28 and TRBJ2-3; D remains unclear. The ends were cut back, 5 bases at V and 4 bases at J, with 10 bases in the middle. This CDR3 contains 13 residues. Germline V lookup: CDR1 MDHEN, CDR2 SYDVKM.

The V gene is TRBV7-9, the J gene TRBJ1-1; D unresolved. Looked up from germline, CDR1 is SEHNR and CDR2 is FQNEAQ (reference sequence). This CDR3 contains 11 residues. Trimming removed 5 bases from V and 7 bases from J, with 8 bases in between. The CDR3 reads CASSAEIEAFF. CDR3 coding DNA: TGTGCCAGCAGCGCGGAAATTGAAGCTTTCTTT. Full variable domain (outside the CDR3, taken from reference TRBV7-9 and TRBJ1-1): DTGVSQNPRHKITKRGQNVTFRCDPISEHNRLYWYRQTLGQGPEFLTYFQNEAQLEKSRLLSDRFSAERPKGSFSTLEIQRTEQGDSAMYLCASSAEIEAFFGQGTRLTVV.

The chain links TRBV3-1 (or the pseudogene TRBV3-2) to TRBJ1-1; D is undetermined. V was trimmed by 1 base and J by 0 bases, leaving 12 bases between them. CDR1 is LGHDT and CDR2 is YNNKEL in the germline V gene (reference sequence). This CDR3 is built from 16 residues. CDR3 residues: CASSQGSGFMNTEAFF. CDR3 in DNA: TGTGCCAGCAGCCAAGGTTCCGGATTCATGAACACTGAAGCTTTCTTT.

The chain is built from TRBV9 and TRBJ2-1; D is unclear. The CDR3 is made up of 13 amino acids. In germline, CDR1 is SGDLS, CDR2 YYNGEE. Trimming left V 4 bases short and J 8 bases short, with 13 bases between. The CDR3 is CASSPPASDEQFF. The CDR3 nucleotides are TGTGCCAGCAGCCCCCCGGCGAGCGATGAGCAGTTCTTC.

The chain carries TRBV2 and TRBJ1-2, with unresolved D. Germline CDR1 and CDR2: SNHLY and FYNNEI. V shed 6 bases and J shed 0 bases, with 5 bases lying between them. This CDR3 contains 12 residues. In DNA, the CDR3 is TGTGCCAGCAGGGGTGCTAACTATGGCTACACCTTC. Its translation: CASRGANYGYTF. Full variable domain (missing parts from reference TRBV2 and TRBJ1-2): EPEVTQTPSHQVTQMGQEVILRCVPISNHLYFYWYRQILGQKVEFLVSFYNNEISEKSEIFDDQFSVERPDGSNFTLKIRSTKLEDSAMYFCASRGANYGYTFGSGTRLTVV.

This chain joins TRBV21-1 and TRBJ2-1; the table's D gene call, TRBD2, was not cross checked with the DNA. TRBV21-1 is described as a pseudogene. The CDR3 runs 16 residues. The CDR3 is CASSQPGLAGLDEQFF. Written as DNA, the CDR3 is TGTGCCAGCAGCCAACCCGGGCTAGCGGGATTGGATGAGCAGTTCTTC.

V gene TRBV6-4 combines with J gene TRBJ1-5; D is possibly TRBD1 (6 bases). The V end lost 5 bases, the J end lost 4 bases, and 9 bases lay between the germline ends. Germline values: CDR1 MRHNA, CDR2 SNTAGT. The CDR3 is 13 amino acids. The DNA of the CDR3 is TGTGCCAGCAGTAGGGGGAGGAATCAGCCCCAGCATTTT. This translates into CASSRGRNQPQHF.